Below, 16 T cell receptor beta chains from the same sample are listed, as sequenced in a study of T-cell memory formation after mild COVID-19. TCRdb reprocessed the 5' RACE reads via MiXCR and lists one record per CDR3 protein. The table has roughly 86,000 distinct CDR3 sequences, more than 10% seen once. The material sequenced was PBMCs or a T cell subset sorted from them (not recorded which). The receptors come from an adult woman who had mild COVID-19 (a few samples of this study predate the infection). Cell type and time point are not known.

This clonotype was counted between two and nine times. The rearrangement links TRBV6-2 or TRBV6-3 to TRBJ2-1, with no clear D. Between the trimmed V and J ends, which lost 4 bases and 8 bases, there was a span of 12 bases. CDR1 is MNHEY, CDR2 SVGEGT, per germline. The CDR3 covers 13 residues. The chain's CDR3 is CASSFSHPHEQFF. CDR3 sequence (DNA): TGTGCCAGCAGTTTTAGCCACCCCCATGAGCAGTTCTTC.

As to this clonotype: A junction boundary mismatches the germline segment, possibly from a read error. This chain uses TRBV6-1 with TRBJ1-4, with 8 bases aligning to TRBD1. The CDR3 runs 11 residues. Germline V gene sequence: CDR1 MNHNS, CDR2 SASEGT. The CDR3 nucleotides read TGTGCCAGCAGTGAATGGGACAGGTGGATTTTT. It encodes CASSEWDRWIF.

There are a few counts of this clonotype. CDR3 residues: CASSWQGGVQETQYF. The DNA for the CDR3 is TGTGCCAGCAGCTGGCAGGGCGGAGTCCAAGAGACCCAGTACTTC. This rearrangement joins TRBV7-2 to TRBJ2-5; D may be TRBD1 (5 bases). Between the trimmed V and J ends, which lost 4 bases and 1 base, there was a span of 13 bases. Looked up from germline, CDR1 is SGHTA and CDR2 is FQGNSA. This CDR3 has 15 amino acids.

This clonotype was picked up a small number of times. The chain recombines TRBV3-1 with TRBJ1-2; no firm D call. CDR3 length equals 14 residues. Trimming shortened V by 4 bases and J by 4 bases, and 13 bases separated the two germline ends. The germline gives CDR1 LGHDT, CDR2 YNNKEL (reference sequence). The CDR3 reads CASSPAEGGYGYTF. In DNA, the CDR3 is TGTGCCAGCAGCCCCGCGGAGGGAGGCTATGGCTACACCTTC.

A few counts support this clonotype. The chain is built from TRBV5-5 and TRBJ2-3; 7 bases fit TRBD2. The V segment lost 5 bases and the J segment 2 bases; nucleotides outside the gene matches: 14. The germline gives CDR1 SGHKS, CDR2 YYEKEE (reference sequence). This CDR3 has 17 residues. The CDR3 sequence is CASSSQPGTIDTDTQYF. The CDR3 region has the DNA TGTGCCAGCAGTTCTCAACCCGGGACTATAGACACAGATACGCAGTATTTT.

A few counts support this clonotype. The chain is built from TRBV11-2 and TRBJ2-1; D unclear. Trimming took off 1 base at V and 8 bases at J, with 6 bases between the two ends. CDR3 length: 12 amino acids. The germline gives CDR1 SGHAT, CDR2 FQNNGV. CDR3 protein: CASSLGVYEQFF. For the CDR3, the DNA is TGTGCCAGCAGCTTAGGGGTCTATGAGCAGTTCTTC.

This clonotype was seen more than once but under ten times. This rearrangement joins TRBV4-1 to TRBJ1-4; the D is unclear. CDR1 and CDR2 from the germline V gene are MGHRA and YSYEKL. V dropped 2 bases and J dropped 8 bases, with 12 bases sitting between them. This CDR3 spans 14 amino acids. CDR3 residues: CASSQSGPAEKLFF. The CDR3, as DNA: TGCGCCAGCAGCCAATCGGGCCCAGCGGAAAAACTGTTTTTT.

There are a few counts of this clonotype. The rearrangement uses TRBV24-1 and TRBJ2-1; 10 nucleotides align to TRBD2. Germline assignment: CDR1 KGHDR and CDR2 SFDVKD. V gave up 4 bases and J gave up 6 bases; unmatched junction bases: 8. CDR3 length: 16 residues. The DNA for the CDR3 is TGTGCCACCAGTGACCCGCTAGCGGGAGCTGGCAATGAGCAGTTCTTC. Translated, it gives CATSDPLAGAGNEQFF.

The V gene is TRBV4-3, the J gene TRBJ2-1, with 14 bases aligning to TRBD2. The germline CDR1 and CDR2 sequences are LGHNA and YSLEER. Germline trimming cut 0 bases from V and 14 bases from J; bases unmatched to any gene: 9. The CDR3 is 16 amino acids. CDR3 nucleotide sequence: TGCGCCAGCAGCCAAGAACGGGGGACTAGCGGGGGCTGGGAGTTCTTC. Protein: CASSQERGTSGGWEFF.

This clonotype turned up a few times. V usage is TRBV7-9 and J usage is TRBJ2-1; D gene uncertain. CDR1 and CDR2 (germline): SEHNR, FQNEAQ (reference sequence). There are 12 residues in the CDR3. The V end lost 8 bases, the J end lost 9 bases, and 14 bases lay between the germline ends. This CDR3 is CASQREGGEQFF. The CDR3, as DNA: TGTGCCAGCCAGAGAGAAGGTGGTGAGCAGTTCTTC.

This clonotype turned up a few times. This sequence joins TRBV5-1 and TRBJ1-2; TRBD1 might be the D (5 bases). The CDR3 has 14 amino acids. Germline lookup yields CDR1 SGHRS and CDR2 YFSETQ. V was pared by 5 bases and J by 4 bases, with 15 bases between. CDR3 nucleotides: TGCGCCAGCAGTCCAGGGAGATCAGGCTATGGCTACACCTTC. Translating it yields CASSPGRSGYGYTF. Looking up the rest from reference TRBV5-1 and TRBJ1-2 gives the full variable domain: KAGVTQTPRYLIKTRGQQVTLSCSPISGHRSVSWYQQTPGQGLQFLFEYFSETQRNKGNFPGRFSGRQFSNSRSEMNVSTLELGDSALYLCASSPGRSGYGYTFGSGTRLTVV.

This clonotype was seen more than once but under ten times. CDR3 protein: CATSVGTGNEQFF. CDR3 nucleotides: TGTGCCACCAGTGTGGGGACAGGCAATGAGCAGTTCTTC. The gene calls are TRBV24-1 and TRBJ2-1; 8 bases are a match to TRBD1. V was clipped by 5 bases and J by 6 bases; unmatched bases: 2. Germline CDR1 is KGHDR and CDR2 is SFDVKD. The CDR3 contains 13 residues.

V is TRBV7-6 and J is TRBJ2-3; weak D call: TRBD2 (6 bases). The germline V and J ends were trimmed by 5 bases and 6 bases, with 18 bases remaining between them. The V gene's germline CDR1 is SGHVS and CDR2 FNYEAQ. This CDR3 is built from 15 residues. The CDR3 nucleotides are TGTGCCAGCAGCGATAGGAGGGTACCGGGCGATACGCAGTATTTT. Its translation: CASSDRRVPGDTQYF. The variable domain in full, with the rest retrieved from reference TRBV7-6 and TRBJ2-3, is GAGVSQSPRYKVTKRGQDVALRCDPISGHVSLYWYRQALGQGPEFLTYFNYEAQQDKSGLPNDRFSAERPEGSISTLTIQRTEQRDSAMYRCASSDRRVPGDTQYFGPGTRLTVL.

The CDR3 DNA follows: TGCGCCAGCAGCCAACAGGGGCTGCTCTACAATGAGCAGTTCTTC. Its translation: CASSQQGLLYNEQFF. The gene calls are TRBV4-1 and TRBJ2-1, with TRBD1 as a possible D gene (6 bases). V dropped 2 bases and J dropped 3 bases, with 11 bases sitting between them. CDR3 length equals 15 residues. In germline, CDR1 is MGHRA, CDR2 YSYEKL.

This clonotype has just a few counts. V and J are TRBV4-2 and TRBJ2-7; 8 bases map to TRBD1. V trimming: 3 bases; J trimming: 5 bases; junction bases outside the gene matches: 6. The CDR3 runs 14 residues. CDR1 and CDR2 from the germline V gene are LGHNA and YNFKEQ. The CDR3 bases are TGTGCCAGCAGCCAGAGGACAGGGATCGACGAGCAGTACTTC. Residues: CASSQRTGIDEQYF.

This clonotype was recorded many times. The chain uses TRBV7-3 and TRBJ2-2; TRBD2 might be the D (6 bases). This CDR3 is built from 14 residues. The V end lost 7 bases, the J end lost 4 bases, and 13 bases lay between the germline ends. Germline loops: CDR1 SGHTA, CDR2 FQGTGA. As DNA, the CDR3 is TGTGCCAGCACCGACGGACTACCCACCGGGGAGCTGTTTTTT. Its translation is CASTDGLPTGELFF.